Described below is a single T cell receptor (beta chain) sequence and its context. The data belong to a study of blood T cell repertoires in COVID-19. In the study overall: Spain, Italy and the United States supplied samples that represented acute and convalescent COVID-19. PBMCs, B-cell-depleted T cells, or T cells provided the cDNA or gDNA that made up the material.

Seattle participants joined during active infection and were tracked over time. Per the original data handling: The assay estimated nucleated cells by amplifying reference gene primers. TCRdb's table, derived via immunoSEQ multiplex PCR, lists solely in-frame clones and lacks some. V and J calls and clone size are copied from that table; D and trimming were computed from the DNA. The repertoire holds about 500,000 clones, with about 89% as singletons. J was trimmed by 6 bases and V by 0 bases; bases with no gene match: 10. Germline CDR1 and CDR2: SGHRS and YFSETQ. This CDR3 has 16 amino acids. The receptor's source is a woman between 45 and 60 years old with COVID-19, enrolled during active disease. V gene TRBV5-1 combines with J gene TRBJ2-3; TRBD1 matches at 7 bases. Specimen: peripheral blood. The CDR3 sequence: CASSLVTGAQGDTQYF. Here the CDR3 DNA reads TGCGCCAGCAGCTTGGTAACAGGGGCTCAGGGGGATACGCAGTATTTT.